These T cell receptor beta chains were read from a single sample in a study of Graves' ophthalmopathy and Graves' hyperthyroidism. Via MiXCR, TCRdb re-called the multiplex PCR reads, giving one row per CDR3 protein. In the table there are roughly 220,000 distinct CDR3 sequences, around 42% of which are singletons. Input material: peripheral blood. The receptor source for this set is an adult man with Graves' ophthalmopathy. CDR3s leave out the opening cysteine and the closing phenylalanine or tryptophan. D genes are given only for firm matches. The listing skips clone size in some rows; elsewhere it reads once, few, many or a size class.

v_call: TRBV29-1; clone_size: few; d_call: TRBD1; j_call: TRBJ1-1; cdr3_aa: SVEDISQGAGTEAF
v_call: TRBV29-1; clone_size: few; d_call: TRBD1; j_call: TRBJ1-1; cdr3_aa: SAVAGGTEAF
v_call: TRBV29-1; clone_size: -; d_call: -; j_call: TRBJ1-1; cdr3_aa: SLEPRDTAF
v_call: TRBV6-6; clone_size: -; d_call: -; j_call: TRBJ1-4; cdr3_aa: ASRDEKLF
v_call: TRBV24-1; clone_size: -; d_call: -; j_call: TRBJ2-2; cdr3_aa: ATSDFYAGYDTGELF
v_call: TRBV11-2; clone_size: -; d_call: -; j_call: TRBJ2-2; cdr3_aa: ASSLSKAGELF
v_call: TRBV12-3/TRBV12-4; clone_size: -; d_call: -; j_call: TRBJ2-5; cdr3_aa: ASSYAGQLQETQY
v_call: TRBV20-1; clone_size: -; d_call: -; j_call: TRBJ1-6; cdr3_aa: SAREEIGSPLR
v_call: TRBV2; clone_size: -; d_call: TRBD1; j_call: TRBJ1-2; cdr3_aa: ASGTGDNYGYT
v_call: TRBV7-9; clone_size: -; d_call: -; j_call: TRBJ2-5; cdr3_aa: ASSVDHEEETQY
v_call: TRBV12-3/TRBV12-4; clone_size: few; d_call: -; j_call: TRBJ1-6; cdr3_aa: ASSPILREVGSPLH
v_call: TRBV7-8; clone_size: -; d_call: -; j_call: TRBJ2-6; cdr3_aa: ASSFATASGANVLT
v_call: TRBV20-1; clone_size: -; d_call: -; j_call: TRBJ1-4; cdr3_aa: SARDRRWGEKLF
v_call: TRBV28; clone_size: -; d_call: -; j_call: TRBJ1-3; cdr3_aa: ASSLFEGSDTIY
v_call: TRBV20-1; clone_size: -; d_call: -; j_call: TRBJ2-3; cdr3_aa: SATEWDTQY
v_call: TRBV4-1; clone_size: -; d_call: TRBD1; j_call: TRBJ1-2; cdr3_aa: ASSQPRPGTGGGYT
v_call: TRBV24-1; clone_size: few; d_call: -; j_call: TRBJ1-5; cdr3_aa: ATSDSPPGQTFSNQPQH
v_call: TRBV7-2; clone_size: -; d_call: -; j_call: TRBJ1-2; cdr3_aa: ASSSYVGPAGYT
v_call: TRBV4-1; clone_size: -; d_call: TRBD2; j_call: TRBJ2-7; cdr3_aa: ASSPLGLAGDYEQY
v_call: TRBV2; clone_size: -; d_call: TRBD1; j_call: TRBJ2-6; cdr3_aa: RGQGANVLT
v_call: TRBV5-6; clone_size: few; d_call: -; j_call: TRBJ2-7; cdr3_aa: ASSLFGQNYEQY
v_call: TRBV19; clone_size: few; d_call: TRBD1; j_call: TRBJ1-3; cdr3_aa: ASSIGDSSGNTIY
v_call: TRBV10-3; clone_size: -; d_call: TRBD1; j_call: TRBJ2-7; cdr3_aa: AISDPGQGVGEQY
v_call: TRBV5-4; clone_size: many; d_call: TRBD1; j_call: TRBJ2-7; cdr3_aa: ASSLGQGRREQY
v_call: TRBV20-1; clone_size: -; d_call: -; j_call: TRBJ1-3; cdr3_aa: SARDRYDSSGNTIY
v_call: TRBV4-1; clone_size: -; d_call: TRBD1; j_call: TRBJ1-1; cdr3_aa: ASSQWTGGLNTEAF
v_call: TRBV7-2; clone_size: -; d_call: -; j_call: TRBJ2-5; cdr3_aa: ASSLSPPAAQETQY